This entry describes one TCR beta chain. Repertoires were generated with immunoSEQ multiplex PCR, while TCRdb's copy carries only in-frame clones and drops some. This sample has 95,000 to 130,000 clones, with 88% found just once. The entry originates in a study of control samples from healthy donors and cancer patients. The V end lost 3 bases, the J end lost 6 bases, and 20 bases lay between the germline ends. Germline CDR1 and CDR2: LGHNA and YNFKEQ. The CDR3 is 16 residues long. The material sequenced was blood. V usage is TRBV4-2 and J usage is TRBJ1-2; a possible D gene is TRBD1 (5 bases). The sequence was obtained from an older woman in good health. For the CDR3, the DNA is TGTGCCAGCAGCCACACCCCTGAAAGCCGGGGCCATGGCTACACCTTC. This sequence encodes CASSHTPESRGHGYTF.